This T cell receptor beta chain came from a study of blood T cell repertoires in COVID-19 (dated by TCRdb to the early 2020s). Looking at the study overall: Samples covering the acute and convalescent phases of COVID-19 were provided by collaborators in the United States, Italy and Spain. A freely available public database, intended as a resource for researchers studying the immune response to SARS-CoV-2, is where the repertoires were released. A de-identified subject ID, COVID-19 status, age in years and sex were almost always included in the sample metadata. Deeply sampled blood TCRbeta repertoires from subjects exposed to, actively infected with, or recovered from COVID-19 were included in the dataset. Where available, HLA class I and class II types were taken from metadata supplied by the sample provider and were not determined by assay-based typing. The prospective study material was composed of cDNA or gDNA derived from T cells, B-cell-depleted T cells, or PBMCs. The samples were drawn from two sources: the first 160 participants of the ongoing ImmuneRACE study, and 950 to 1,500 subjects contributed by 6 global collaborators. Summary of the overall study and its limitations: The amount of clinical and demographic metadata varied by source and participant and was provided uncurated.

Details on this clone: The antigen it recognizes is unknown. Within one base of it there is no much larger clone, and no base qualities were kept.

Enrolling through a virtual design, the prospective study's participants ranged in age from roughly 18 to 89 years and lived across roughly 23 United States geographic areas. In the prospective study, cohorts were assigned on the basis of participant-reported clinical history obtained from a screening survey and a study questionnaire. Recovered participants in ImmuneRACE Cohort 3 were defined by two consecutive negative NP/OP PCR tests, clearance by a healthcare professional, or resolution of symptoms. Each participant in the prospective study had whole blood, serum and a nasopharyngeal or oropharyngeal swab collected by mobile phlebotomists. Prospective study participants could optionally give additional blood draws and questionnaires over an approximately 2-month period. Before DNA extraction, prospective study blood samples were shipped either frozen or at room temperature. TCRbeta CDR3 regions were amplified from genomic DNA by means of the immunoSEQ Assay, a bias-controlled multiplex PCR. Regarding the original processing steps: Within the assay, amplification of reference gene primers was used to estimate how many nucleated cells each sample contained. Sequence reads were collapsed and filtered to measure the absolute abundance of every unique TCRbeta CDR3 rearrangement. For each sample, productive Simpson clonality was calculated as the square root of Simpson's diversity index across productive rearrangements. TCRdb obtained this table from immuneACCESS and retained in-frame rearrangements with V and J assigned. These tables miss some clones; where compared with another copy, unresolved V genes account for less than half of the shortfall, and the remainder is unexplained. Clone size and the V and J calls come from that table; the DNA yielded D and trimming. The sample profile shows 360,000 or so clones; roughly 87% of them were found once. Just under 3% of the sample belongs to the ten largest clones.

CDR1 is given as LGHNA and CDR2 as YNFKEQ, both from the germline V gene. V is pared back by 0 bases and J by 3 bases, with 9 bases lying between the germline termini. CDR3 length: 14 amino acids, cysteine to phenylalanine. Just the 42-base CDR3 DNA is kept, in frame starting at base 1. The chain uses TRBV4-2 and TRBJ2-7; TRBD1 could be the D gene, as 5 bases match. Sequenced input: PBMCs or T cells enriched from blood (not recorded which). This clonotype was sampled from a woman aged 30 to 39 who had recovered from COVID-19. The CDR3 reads CASSQDEGVYEQYF. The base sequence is TGTGCCAGCAGCCAAGATGAAGGGGTCTACGAGCAGTACTTC.